This T cell receptor beta chain comes out of a study of blood T cell repertoires in COVID-19. Trimming removed 4 bases at V and 1 base at J, with 17 bases between. The CDR3 sequence is 17 residues long. From germline, CDR1 is LGHNA and CDR2 YSLEER. Method: immunoSEQ multiplex PCR; TCRdb's copy keeps in-frame clones and lacks some. The data hold tens of thousands of clones, with over 70% observed a single time. The rearrangement links TRBV4-3 to TRBJ1-3; D is perhaps TRBD1 (5 bases). This receptor was obtained from a man aged 45-65 years with active COVID-19. The sequencing input was peripheral blood. CDR3 region: CASSLDPGVGSGNTIYF. The CDR3 bases are TGCGCCAGCAGCCTTGACCCGGGGGTTGGTTCTGGAAACACCATATATTTT.